This TCR beta chain emerged from a study of TIL therapy for anti-PD-1-resistant metastatic lung cancer. About the study: Tumors carried a median about 1.6 non-synonymous mutations per megabase.

The study's findings and limits: Patients were highly selected, enriched for treatment-naive, never-smoker and oncogene-addicted cases.

The CDR3 has 14 amino acids. Germline CDR1 reads SGHAT; CDR2 reads FQNNGV. V was pared by 1 base and J by 2 bases, with 8 bases between. The time point denotes: pre-treatment sample, taken before nivolumab and TIL therapy. Sequencing used immunoSEQ v3. Survey-level samples got some 2 million read pairs; deep-level samples got about 4.5-6.5 million. TCRdb's copy holds only in-frame clones and misses some; the assay was immunoSEQ multiplex PCR. This table has about 32,000 clones, 74% appearing once. This clone was seen a handful of times. What it binds is unknown. The TCR was taken from a woman aged 25-80 years with non-small cell lung cancer. Specimen: blood, collected at baseline. The chain employs TRBV11-2 and TRBJ2-5; D gene uncertain. DNA for the CDR3: TGTGCCAGCAGCTTAGTTGGCGGACAAGAGACCCAGTACTTC. Encoded protein: CASSLVGGQETQYF.